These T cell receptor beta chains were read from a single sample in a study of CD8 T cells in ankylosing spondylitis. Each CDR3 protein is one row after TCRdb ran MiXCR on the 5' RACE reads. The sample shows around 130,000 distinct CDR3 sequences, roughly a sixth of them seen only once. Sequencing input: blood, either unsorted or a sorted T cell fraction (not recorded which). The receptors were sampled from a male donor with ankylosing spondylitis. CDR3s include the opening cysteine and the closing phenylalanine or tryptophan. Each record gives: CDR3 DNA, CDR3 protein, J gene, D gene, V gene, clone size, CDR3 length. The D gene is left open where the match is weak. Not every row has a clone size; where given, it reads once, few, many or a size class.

TGTGCCAGCAGCCAAGCTCCGGGACTAGTTGCCCAAGAGACCCAGTACTTC	CASSQAPGLVAQETQYF	TRBJ2-5	TRBD2	TRBV4-2	NA	17
TGCAGTGCTAGTCTCAACAGGGTCGGAAGTAACTATGGCTACACCTTC	CSASLNRVGSNYGYTF	TRBJ1-2	NA	TRBV20-1	NA	16
TGTGCCTCCGGTCGCGAGCAGTACTTC	CASGREQYF	TRBJ2-7	NA	TRBV27	few	9
TGCAGTGCTATTTTCAGGGACCCCAGGGGACCCAATGAAAAACTGTTTTTT	CSAIFRDPRGPNEKLFF	TRBJ1-4	NA	TRBV20-1	few	17
TGCAGCGTTGCTAGCGGGAGTTCCTACGAGCAGTACTTC	CSVASGSSYEQYF	TRBJ2-7	TRBD2	TRBV29-1	NA	13
TGTGCCAGCAGTTTGTTCCTGGTTAATGGCTACACCTTC	CASSLFLVNGYTF	TRBJ1-2	NA	TRBV28	NA	13
TGTGCCAGCAGACCGGGACACTGGAACACTGAAGCTTTCTTT	CASRPGHWNTEAFF	TRBJ1-1	NA	TRBV6-4	NA	14
TGCAGCGCCAGGGACAGGGCCGCCTACGAGCAGTACTTC	CSARDRAAYEQYF	TRBJ2-7	TRBD1	TRBV29-1	few	13
TGTGCCAGCAGCACCCGGACAGGGAGGGGGGAGCAGTACTTC	CASSTRTGRGEQYF	TRBJ2-7	NA	TRBV7-9	NA	14
TGTGCCAGCAGTTCTGTGAACACTGAAGCTTTCTTT	CASSSVNTEAFF	TRBJ1-1	NA	TRBV27	few	12
TGTGCCAGCAGCGTAAGTGAGGAGCAGTTCTTC	CASSVSEEQFF	TRBJ2-1	NA	TRBV9	NA	11
TGTGCCAGCAGCGCGGGAGGCGACCCCTACAATGAGCAGTTCTTC	CASSAGGDPYNEQFF	TRBJ2-1	TRBD2	TRBV9	few	15
TGCAGTGCTAGGGGACTAGCGGGAGAGGGCCCAGATACGCAGTATTTT	CSARGLAGEGPDTQYF	TRBJ2-3	TRBD2	TRBV20-1	once	16
TGTGCCAGCACCGACCCCCGGAGGTCCAATGAGCAGTTCTTC	CASTDPRRSNEQFF	TRBJ2-1	NA	TRBV28	NA	14
TGCGCCAGCAGCTTTGGACAGTTCGAATATGGCTACACCTTC	CASSFGQFEYGYTF	TRBJ1-2	NA	TRBV5-1	NA	14
TGTGCCAGCAGCTTAGGAGTAGGCAATGGCTACACCTTC	CASSLGVGNGYTF	TRBJ1-2	NA	TRBV7-9	NA	13
TGTGCCAGCAGTTTACTGTATGAGCAGTTCTTC	CASSLLYEQFF	TRBJ2-1	NA	TRBV28	NA	11
TGCGCCAGCAGCCAGGAGGACAGGGGAAATTCTGAAGCTTTCTTT	CASSQEDRGNSEAFF	TRBJ1-1	TRBD1	TRBV4-1	NA	15
TGCACCAGCAGCCAGGGGAGGAGCTCCTACGAGCAGTACTTC	CTSSQGRSSYEQYF	TRBJ2-7	NA	TRBV1	few	14
TGTGCCAGCAGCACCCTGGCCCTGAACACTGAAGCTTTCTTT	CASSTLALNTEAFF	TRBJ1-1	NA	TRBV7-2	few	14
TGTGCCAGTGCAGGGATCCACGAGCAGTACTTC	CASAGIHEQYF	TRBJ2-7	NA	TRBV6-6	few	11
TGTGCCAGCAGCCTGACTAGCTTCTACGAGCAGTACTTC	CASSLTSFYEQYF	TRBJ2-7	TRBD2	TRBV5-6	many	13
TGCAGTGCTAGAGTGATAGAGCCTGACAGACTCGGGAGGCACACTGAAGCTTTCTTT	CSARVIEPDRLGRHTEAFF	TRBJ1-1	NA	TRBV20-1	few	19
TGTGCCAGCAGTTTGGGTACTAGCGGGAAATACAATGAGCAGTTCTTC	CASSLGTSGKYNEQFF	TRBJ2-1	TRBD2	TRBV27	few	16
TGTGCCAGCAGCCCCCCAGGGACATTCTTCTCTGGAAACACCATATATTTT	CASSPPGTFFSGNTIYF	TRBJ1-3	NA	TRBV7-9	few	17
TGTGCCAGCAGCACTTGGGTATATGAAAAACTGTTTTTT	CASSTWVYEKLFF	TRBJ1-4	NA	TRBV25-1	few	13
TGCGCCAGCAGGGCCCATTACGAGCAGTACTTC	CASRAHYEQYF	TRBJ2-7	NA	TRBV10-2	NA	11
TGCGCCAGCAGCTTGGATATTTCGGGGATCACTGAGCAGTTCTTC	CASSLDISGITEQFF	TRBJ2-1	NA	TRBV5-1	few	15
TGTGCCAGCAGCCAAGCAAGGGGGTCTTACAATGAGCAGTTCTTC	CASSQARGSYNEQFF	TRBJ2-1	NA	TRBV14	many	15
TGTGCCACCTACAGGGGTTCGAACAATGAGCAGTTCTTC	CATYRGSNNEQFF	TRBJ2-1	TRBD1	TRBV10-3	NA	13
TGTGCCAGCAGCACCCCTAGCGGGAGTGTACCCGGGGAGCTGTTTTTT	CASSTPSGSVPGELFF	TRBJ2-2	TRBD2	TRBV7-9	NA	16
TGTGCCAGCAGTTTTGTCGGGACTCCCGGGTACGAGCAGTACTTC	CASSFVGTPGYEQYF	TRBJ2-7	NA	TRBV6-5	few	15
TGTGCCAGCAGCGTGGACAGGGCGGATCAGCCCCAGCATTTT	CASSVDRADQPQHF	TRBJ1-5	TRBD1	TRBV5-5	NA	14
TGTGCCAGCAGTCCACGGACAGGGGACAATCAGCCCCAGCATTTT	CASSPRTGDNQPQHF	TRBJ1-5	TRBD1	TRBV27	few	15
TGCAGCGTTGAAGCACGAGTGTTCGAAGCTTTCTTT	CSVEARVFEAFF	TRBJ1-1	NA	TRBV29-1	few	12
TGCAGCGTAACAGGGTCGTACTATGGCTACACCTTC	CSVTGSYYGYTF	TRBJ1-2	NA	TRBV29-1	many	12
TGCGCCAGCAGCCAAGCCTCGGCAGGAGGTGAGCAGTTCTTC	CASSQASAGGEQFF	TRBJ2-1	NA	TRBV4-1	NA	14
TGTGCCATAGTTCCCCCCTGGACTGCTGGCACAGAGATACACGGGGGGAACTATGGCTACACCTTC	CAIVPPWTAGTEIHGGNYGYTF	TRBJ1-2	NA	TRBV7-1	once	22
TGTGCCAGCAGTCCGACGACAGGGGGGGACGAGCAGTACTTC	CASSPTTGGDEQYF	TRBJ2-7	TRBD1	TRBV28	few	14
TGTGCCAGGGAGGGTCACCTCGAGCAGTACTTC	CAREGHLEQYF	TRBJ2-7	NA	TRBV9	many	11
TGTGCCAGCTGCCCCTGGCTAGGGGCGCGTACCGGGGAGCTGTTTTTT	CASCPWLGARTGELFF	TRBJ2-2	NA	TRBV7-2	few	16
TGTGCCAGCAGTTTCAGAAGGGGCCAAGAGACCCAGTACTTC	CASSFRRGQETQYF	TRBJ2-5	NA	TRBV12-3/TRBV12-4	NA	14
TGTGCCAGCAGTCCCGGGACACTGGGTGAGGGCGAGCAGTACTTC	CASSPGTLGEGEQYF	TRBJ2-7	NA	TRBV3-1	few	15